This T cell receptor (beta chain) is from a study of T cell responses to AZD1222 COVID-19 vaccine. Findings and caveats of the study: Only 5 or 6 AZD1222 recipients were seropositive at baseline. Two doses of AZD1222 preceded a rise in Spike-specific TCR breadth and depth. Unmutated regions of variants are reportedly targeted by nearly half of spike-specific TCRs. Scientists sampled the repertoires only once the peak T cell response had passed.

CDR3 size: 12 residues. Germline-derived CDR1 and CDR2 are LGHDT and YNNKEL (reference sequence). The V and J ends lost 4 bases and 5 bases respectively, with 8 bases between them. Of note for this clone: The antigen remains undetermined.

Clones were read by immunoSEQ multiplex PCR, and TCRdb kept only the in-frame ones, dropping some. The data show roughly 140,000 clones, around 94% seen once. This rearrangement joins TRBV3-1 (or the pseudogene TRBV3-2) to TRBJ2-5; D remains unclear. This sequence was found in an adult who had recovered from COVID-19. Source: peripheral blood, taken after recovery from COVID-19. The chain's CDR3 is CASSRFGETQYF. The CDR3 DNA reads as TGTGCCAGCAGCCGATTCGGGGAGACCCAGTACTTC.